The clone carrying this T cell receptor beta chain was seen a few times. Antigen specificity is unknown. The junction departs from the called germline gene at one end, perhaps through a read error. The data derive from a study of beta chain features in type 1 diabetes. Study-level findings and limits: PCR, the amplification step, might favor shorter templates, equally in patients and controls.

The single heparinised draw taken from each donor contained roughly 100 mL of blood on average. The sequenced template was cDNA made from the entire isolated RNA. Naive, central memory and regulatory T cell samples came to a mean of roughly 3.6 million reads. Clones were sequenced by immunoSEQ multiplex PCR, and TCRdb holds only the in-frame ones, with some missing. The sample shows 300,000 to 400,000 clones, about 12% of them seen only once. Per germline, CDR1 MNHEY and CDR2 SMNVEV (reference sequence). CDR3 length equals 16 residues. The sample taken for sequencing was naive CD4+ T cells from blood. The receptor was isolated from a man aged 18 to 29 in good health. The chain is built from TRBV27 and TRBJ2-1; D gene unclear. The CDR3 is CASSGPLAGSDNEQFF. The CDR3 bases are TGTGCCAGCAGTGGCCCGTTGGCTGGCTCCGACAATGAGCAGTTCTTC.